Only a few counts were recorded for the clone carrying this T cell receptor (beta chain). The target antigen is unknown. Germline is not matched at one junction end, which may reflect a read error. This sample stems from a study of T cells after yellow fever vaccination. Broader study findings: Clonotypes found in both CD4 and CD8 compartments made up a small share.

The CDR3 loop spans 15 amino acids. Germline CDR1 SGHTA, CDR2 FQGNSA. TCRdb redid the calling of the 5' RACE reads with MiXCR, one entry per CDR3 protein. Among some 420,000 distinct CDR3 sequences listed, 18% were seen once. This receptor was taken from a man in his late teens or twenties who received the YFV17D yellow fever vaccine. V and J are TRBV7-2 and TRBJ2-1, with D hard to call. Sample: PBMCs, taken before the yellow fever booster vaccination. The CDR3 loop reads CASSLVDILYTEQFF. The CDR3 bases are TGTGCCAGCAGCTTAGTGGATATTTTGTACACTGAGCAGTTCTTC.